Following are 13 T cell receptor beta chains from one sample sequenced in a study of blood T cells in healthy people across ages. Through a sample-barcoded 5' primer and a J-beta primer mix, a second PCR was run for roughly 6 to 12 cycles. Each CDR3 protein is one row after TCRdb ran MiXCR on the 5' RACE reads. The sample records some 1.7 million distinct CDR3 sequences, roughly 27% being singletons. The source material was blood. Every receptor here comes from a woman aged 25 to 39 in good health.

In this sample, this clonotype turned up a few times. The genes are TRBV5-6 and TRBJ1-2; D unresolved. Germline V gives CDR1 SGHDT, CDR2 YYEEEE. The V gene lost 5 bases and the J gene lost 4 bases, with 6 bases spanning the gap. The CDR3 is 11 amino acids. CDR3: CASSGRYGYTF. CDR3 nucleotides: TGTGCCAGCAGTGGACGCTATGGCTACACCTTC. The variable domain in full, completed from reference TRBV5-6 and TRBJ1-2, reads DAGVTQSPTHLIKTRGQQVTLRCSPKSGHDTVSWYQQALGQGPQFIFQYYEEEERQRGNFPDRFSGHQFPNYSSELNVNALLLGDSALYLCASSGRYGYTFGSGTRLTVV.

There are a few counts of this clonotype. The V and J genes are TRBV12-3 or TRBV12-4 and TRBJ1-2, with D hard to call. CDR3 length equals 13 residues. Deletions cut 6 bases from V and 5 bases from J, with 13 bases between. The CDR3 sequence is CASSPRAPYGYTF. Written as DNA, the CDR3 is TGTGCCAGCAGCCCCCGGGCTCCATATGGCTACACCTTC.

The genes are TRBV7-2 and TRBJ2-4, with 9 bases identical to TRBD2. The DNA end lines up better with TRBJ2-7; the J call may be wrong. CDR3 size: 16 residues. Germline loops: CDR1 SGHTA, CDR2 FQGNSA. The CDR3 DNA reads as TGTGCCAGCAGCTCCTACGGACTAGCGACGGCCTACGAGCAGTACTTC. Translation: CASSSYGLATAYEQYF.

This clonotype was counted many times. This chain connects TRBV7-2 to TRBJ2-5; perhaps D is TRBD1 or TRBD2 (6 bases each). CDR1 is SGHTA, CDR2 FQGNSA, per germline. V lost 3 bases and J 5 bases, leaving 13 bases between the germline ends. There are 14 residues in the CDR3. Here the CDR3 reads CASSLRGTSETQYF. The DNA of the CDR3 is TGTGCCAGCAGCTTGAGGGGGACTTCGGAGACCCAGTACTTC.

This clonotype was seen a few times. The chain combines TRBV10-3 with TRBJ2-1, with 7 bases lining up with TRBD1. The CDR3 contains 13 residues. V lost 5 bases to trimming and J lost 8 bases; unmatched junction nucleotides: 6. CDR1 is ENHRY and CDR2 is SYGVKD in the germline V gene. The CDR3 DNA sequence: TGTGCCATCAGTTTGGGACAGAACTATGAGCAGTTCTTC. It translates to CAISLGQNYEQFF.

This clonotype has only a few counts. The rearrangement uses TRBV21-1 and TRBJ2-1; TRBD1 is the table's D call and was not checked against the DNA. TRBV21-1 is termed a pseudogene. The CDR3 covers 15 residues. The CDR3 loop is CASSKEPGGKNEQFF. The CDR3 DNA sequence: TGTGCCAGCAGCAAAGAGCCAGGGGGCAAGAATGAGCAGTTCTTC.

On this clonotype: This clone may be a read error of a much larger clone one base away. The CDR3 protein is CSVEETAVPQETQYF. CDR3 sequence (DNA): TGCAGCGTTGAAGAAACAGCCGTACCCCAAGAGACCCAGTACTTC. J is TRBJ2-5 and V is TRBV29-1; no reliable D call. CDR1 is SQVTM and CDR2 is ANQGSEA in the germline V gene. Trimming pared 0 bases from V and 1 base from J, leaving 12 bases between. This CDR3 spans 15 amino acids.

This clonotype was seen only a few times. The chain carries TRBV6-6 and TRBJ1-2; 8 bases align to TRBD1. Germline CDR1 reads MNHNY; CDR2 reads SVGAGI (reference sequence). The V gene end was trimmed by 2 bases and the J gene end by 0 bases; junction bases not matched to a gene: 2. The CDR3 sequence is 15 residues long. The CDR3: CASSYNRGANYGYTF. The CDR3 bases are TGTGCCAGCAGTTACAACAGGGGGGCTAACTATGGCTACACCTTC.

This clonotype showed up many times. The chain's CDR3 is CASSQPGGNYEQYF. DNA of the CDR3: TGCGCCAGCAGCCAACCCGGGGGCAACTACGAGCAGTACTTC. The chain couples TRBV4-1 to TRBJ2-7; D may be TRBD1 or TRBD2 (6 bases each). V lost 2 bases to trimming and J lost 3 bases, with 11 bases between them. Germline-derived CDR1 and CDR2 are MGHRA and YSYEKL. The CDR3 consists of 14 residues.

This clonotype was seen a handful of times. The gene calls are TRBV12-3 or TRBV12-4 and TRBJ1-1; perhaps TRBD1 as D (5 bases). V was trimmed by 2 bases and J by 10 bases, leaving 17 bases between them. This CDR3 is 14 amino acids long. In DNA form, the CDR3 reads TGTGCCAGCAGTTTACCGGGCCCGGACACGGTAGCTTTCTTT. This translates into CASSLPGPDTVAFF.

This rearrangement joins TRBV12-3 or TRBV12-4 to TRBJ1-2, with D perhaps TRBD1 (5 bases). The V end was cut by 5 bases, the J end by 5 bases, with 15 bases between. CDR3 length equals 14 residues. CDR3 nucleotide sequence: TGTGCCAGCAGTGTTGGGGGACGGGGATATGGCTACACCTTC. Amino acid sequence: CASSVGGRGYGYTF.

This clonotype was counted ten times or more. The chain uses TRBV7-9 and TRBJ2-1; TRBD2 aligns across 8 bases. Looked up from germline, CDR1 is SEHNR and CDR2 is FQNEAQ (reference sequence). V lost 5 bases and J lost 7; bases outside the gene matches: 10. The CDR3 is 15 residues long. CDR3 residues: CASSPGAGAGNEQFF. The CDR3 region has the DNA TGTGCCAGCAGCCCGGGAGCGGGAGCTGGGAATGAGCAGTTCTTC.

This clonotype showed up just a few times. The chain combines TRBV7-9 with TRBJ2-7, with D unclear. CDR1 and CDR2 from the germline V gene are SEHNR and FQNEAQ (reference sequence). This CDR3 region has 13 residues. V lost 7 bases, J lost 6 bases, and 16 bases lay in between. The CDR3 sequence: CASNSRSDGEQYF. CDR3 nucleotide sequence: TGTGCCAGCAACTCTCGGTCCGACGGCGAGCAGTACTTC. Full variable domain (rest looked up from reference TRBV7-9 and TRBJ2-7): DTGVSQNPRHKITKRGQNVTFRCDPISEHNRLYWYRQTLGQGPEFLTYFQNEAQLEKSRLLSDRFSAERPKGSFSTLEIQRTEQGDSAMYLCASNSRSDGEQYFGPGTRLTVT.